The 7 T cell receptor beta chains in this list originate from one sample, sequenced in a study of spatial heterogeneity in lung cancer. One entry per CDR3 protein results from TCRdb running MiXCR on the 5' RACE reads. Among approximately 18,000 distinct CDR3 sequences listed, approximately 19% were seen once. Time point here: blood at routine non-recurrence follow-up after resection. The sample here was PBMCs, taken at follow-up. These receptor sequences come from a male donor with early-stage non-small cell lung cancer.

At least ten counts were recorded for this clonotype. The chain is built from TRBV5-1 and TRBJ1-3; D gene uncertain. Trimming removed 2 bases at V and 1 base at J, with 10 bases between. The CDR3 contains 15 residues. Germline-derived CDR1 and CDR2 are SGHRS and YFSETQ. CDR3 residues: CASSLGGASGNTIYF. For the CDR3, the DNA is TGCGCCAGCAGCTTAGGTGGCGCTTCTGGAAACACCATATATTTT.

This chain links TRBV5-1 with TRBJ2-4; 16 bases fit TRBD2. Germline V gene data show CDR1 as SGHRS and CDR2 as YFSETQ. V lost 4 bases, J lost 2 bases, and 9 bases stayed unmatched. CDR3 length: 19 residues. CDR3 DNA: TGCGCCAGCAGCACGACAGGGACTAGCGGGGGGGCGTCCAAAAACATTCAGTACTTC. Translating gives CASSTTGTSGGASKNIQYF.

Within the sample, this clonotype is medium-sized. The chain joins TRBV4-2 to TRBJ1-4; 9 bases match TRBD1. CDR1 is LGHNA, CDR2 YNFKEQ, per germline. The length of the CDR3 is 15 residues. After removal of 4 bases from V and 6 bases from J, the junction contained 6 bases not matched to a gene. CDR3 sequence: CASSRRTGGDEKLFF. CDR3 DNA sequence: TGTGCCAGCAGCCGCCGAACAGGGGGCGATGAAAAACTGTTTTTT.

This clonotype is medium-sized in the sample. The chain joins TRBV19 to TRBJ1-5; weak D call: TRBD1 (6 bases). Germline V gene data show CDR1 as LNHDA and CDR2 as SQIVND (reference sequence). There are 13 residues in the CDR3. The V and J ends lost 7 bases and 5 bases respectively, with 12 bases between them. The CDR3 is CASTRDTYQPQHF. CDR3 sequence (DNA): TGTGCCAGTACCCGGGACACCTATCAGCCCCAGCATTTT.

This clonotype is medium-sized (0.01 to 0.1%). The J gene is TRBJ2-5, the V gene TRBV12-3 or TRBV12-4; tentative D call: TRBD1 (6 bases). This CDR3 contains 13 residues. V lost 6 bases, J lost 5 bases, and 13 bases lay in between. CDR3 region: CASRRTAGETQYF. The CDR3 bases are TGTGCCAGCAGGAGGACAGCAGGGGAGACCCAGTACTTC.

In this sample, this clonotype turned up many times. This chain joins TRBV9 and TRBJ2-3; maybe TRBD1 (6 bases). The CDR3 is 15 amino acids. V was clipped by 3 bases and J by 4 bases, with 15 bases between them. Germline loops: CDR1 SGDLS, CDR2 YYNGEE. CDR3 coding DNA: TGTGCCAGCAGCGGGCAGGGGAATTATGCAGATACGCAGTATTTT. Translating it yields CASSGQGNYADTQYF. Supplemented by reference TRBV9 and TRBJ2-3, the full variable domain reads DSGVTQTPKHLITATGQRVTLRCSPRSGDLSVYWYQQSLDQGLQFLIQYYNGEERAKGNILERFSAQQFPDLHSELNLSSLELGDSALYFCASSGQGNYADTQYFGPGTRLTVL.

In regard to this clonotype: Mismatch with germline at one junction end may stem from a read error. V is TRBV7-9 and J is TRBJ2-2; 12 nucleotides align to TRBD1. The CDR3 is 15 residues long. Looked up from germline, CDR1 is SEHNR and CDR2 is FQNEAQ (reference sequence). CDR3 sequence: CASRPGTGGTGELLF. Written as DNA, the CDR3 is TGTGCCAGCAGACCAGGGACAGGGGGCACCGGGGAGCTGCTTTTT. Full variable domain (outside the CDR3, taken from reference TRBV7-9 and TRBJ2-2): DTGVSQNPRHKITKRGQNVTFRCDPISEHNRLYWYRQTLGQGPEFLTYFQNEAQLEKSRLLSDRFSAERPKGSFSTLEIQRTEQGDSAMYLCASRPGTGGTGELLFGEGSRLTVL.